This T cell receptor beta chain was retrieved from a study of T cell changes during pregnancy in multiple sclerosis. TCRdb keeps only in-frame clones here, not all; method: immunoSEQ multiplex PCR. The sample includes roughly 18,000 clones, about 84% of them seen just once. The CDR3 runs to 15 residues. Looked up from germline, CDR1 is SGHNT and CDR2 is YENEEA. The germline V and J ends were trimmed by 2 bases and 1 base, with 11 bases remaining between them. The TCR was taken from a female donor with multiple sclerosis, enrolled in a pregnancy study. This specimen was CD8+ T cells from peripheral blood mononuclear cells, taken after pregnancy. The V and J genes are TRBV11-3 and TRBJ1-1, with D possibly TRBD1 on 5 matching bases. The CDR3 sequence: CASSLPRGANTEAFF. CDR3 DNA sequence: TGTGCCAGCAGCTTACCCCGCGGGGCGAACACTGAAGCTTTCTTT.